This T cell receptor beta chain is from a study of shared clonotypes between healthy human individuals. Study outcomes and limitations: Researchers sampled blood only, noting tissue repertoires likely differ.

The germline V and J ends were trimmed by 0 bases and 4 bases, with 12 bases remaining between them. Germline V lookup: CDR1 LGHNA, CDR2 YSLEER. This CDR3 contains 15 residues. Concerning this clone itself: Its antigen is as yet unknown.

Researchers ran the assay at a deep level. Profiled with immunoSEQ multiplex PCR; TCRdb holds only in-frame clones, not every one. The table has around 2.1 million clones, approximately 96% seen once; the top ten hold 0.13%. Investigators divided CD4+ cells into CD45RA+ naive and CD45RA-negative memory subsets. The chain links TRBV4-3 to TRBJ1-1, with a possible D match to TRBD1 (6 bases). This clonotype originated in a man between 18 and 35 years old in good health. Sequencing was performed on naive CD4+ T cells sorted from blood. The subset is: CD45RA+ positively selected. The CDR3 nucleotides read TGCGCCAGCAGCCAAGAGCCACAGGGTTCCACTGAAGCTTTCTTT. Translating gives CASSQEPQGSTEAFF.